Shown below are 20 T cell receptor beta chains from a single sample sequenced in a study of sequential checkpoint blockade in melanoma. Profiled with immunoSEQ multiplex PCR; TCRdb holds only in-frame clones, not every one. The sample lists 9,500 to 13,000 clones, 55% to 85% seen once, with more than 30% in the top ten. Regarding treatment: randomized to nivolumab then ipilimumab (arm A) or the reverse (arm B). Source: CD8+ T cells sorted from blood (inferred from file names), taken from a patient given nivolumab and ipilimumab in sequence. These receptors all stem from a human donor with melanoma.

This chain uses TRBV5-8 with TRBJ1-2; 8 bases align to TRBD1. Per the germline V gene, CDR1 is SGHTS and CDR2 is YDEGEE. CDR3 size: 14 residues. J gave up 4 bases and V 0 bases, and 2 bases lay outside the gene matches. The CDR3 reads CASSLDRGAYGYTF. The CDR3 DNA sequence: TGTGCCAGCAGCTTGGACAGGGGGGCCTATGGCTACACCTTC.

Relative to its sample, this clone is medium-sized. The chain employs TRBV19 and TRBJ1-4; D may be TRBD1 (5 bases). Trimming removed 6 bases from V and 0 bases from J, with 14 bases in between. The length of the CDR3 is 16 residues. Germline CDR1 LNHDA, CDR2 SQIVND (reference sequence). CDR3 region: CASRSERGATNEKLFF. The DNA of the CDR3 is TGTGCCAGTAGATCGGAACGGGGGGCAACTAATGAAAAACTGTTTTTT.

This chain joins TRBV2 and TRBJ2-5, with 7 bases lining up with TRBD2. Germline values: CDR1 SNHLY, CDR2 FYNNEI. V gave up 1 base and J gave up 5 bases; unmatched junction bases: 7. The CDR3 loop spans 15 amino acids. CDR3 amino acids: CASSEVGGSGETQYF. The CDR3, as DNA: TGTGCCAGCAGTGAAGTGGGCGGGAGCGGGGAGACCCAGTACTTC.

The CDR3 region is CASSMESSGISGDTQYF. The CDR3 DNA reads as TGTGCCAGTAGTATGGAGTCTAGCGGGATCTCAGGGGATACGCAGTATTTT. The chain combines TRBV19 with TRBJ2-3; 9 bases agree with TRBD2. The CDR3 covers 17 residues. Germline values: CDR1 LNHDA, CDR2 SQIVND (reference sequence). The V gene end was trimmed by 3 bases and the J gene end by 6 bases; junction bases not matched to a gene: 13.

The genes are TRBV30 and TRBJ2-1; 9 nucleotides line up with TRBD2. There are 14 residues in the CDR3. Germline V CDR1 and CDR2: GTSNPN, SVGIG (reference sequence). The ends lost 1 base at V and 4 bases at J; junction bases unmatched: 2. The CDR3 protein is CAWSGLAEYNEQFF. CDR3 DNA sequence: TGTGCCTGGAGTGGACTAGCGGAGTACAATGAGCAGTTCTTC.

V gene TRBV2 combines with J gene TRBJ2-5; 8 bases fit TRBD2. Trimming at V came to 7 bases and at J to 0 bases, leaving 7 bases not matched to a gene. CDR3 length equals 15 residues. Germline loops: CDR1 SNHLY, CDR2 FYNNEI. Here the CDR3 reads CASTRSGAYQETQYF. The CDR3 bases are TGTGCCAGCACTCGTAGCGGGGCGTACCAAGAGACCCAGTACTTC.

The chain recombines TRBV6-6 with TRBJ1-6; no definite D call. The CDR3 is 13 residues long. V lost 4 bases and J lost 4, with 5 bases in between. The germline V gene has CDR1 MNHNY and CDR2 SVGAGI (reference sequence). CDR3 nucleotides: TGTGCCAGCAGTTTGCAGTATAATTCACCCCTCCACTTT. Translated: CASSLQYNSPLHF.

This clone was seen a handful of times. V gene TRBV6-4 combines with J gene TRBJ2-3; perhaps TRBD1 as D (5 bases). Germline V lookup: CDR1 MRHNA, CDR2 SNTAGT. This CDR3 comprises 14 residues. V shed 3 bases and J shed 4 bases, with 11 bases lying between them. The CDR3 DNA reads TGTGCCAGCAGTGAAACAGGCGGACCAGATACGCAGTATTTT. Amino acids: CASSETGGPDTQYF.

There are a few counts of this clone. J is TRBJ2-1 and V is TRBV5-5; 9 nucleotides match TRBD1. This CDR3 is built from 15 residues. V trimming: 4 bases; J trimming: 8 bases; junction bases outside the gene matches: 10. Germline V lookup: CDR1 SGHKS, CDR2 YYEKEE (reference sequence). CDR3 bases: TGTGCCAGCAGCCCGAAGGACAGGGGTAAGGATGAGCAGTTCTTC. This translates into CASSPKDRGKDEQFF.

The chain couples TRBV19 to TRBJ1-2; 7 bases agree with TRBD1. Germline V lookup: CDR1 LNHDA, CDR2 SQIVND (reference sequence). This CDR3 is 14 amino acids long. After removal of 5 bases from V and 4 bases from J, the junction contained 7 bases not matched to a gene. The CDR3 DNA follows: TGTGCCAGTAGTCCCAGGGACAGAATCTATGGCTACACCTTC. Translation gives CASSPRDRIYGYTF. Full variable domain (remainder filled in from reference TRBV19 and TRBJ1-2): DGGITQSPKYLFRKEGQNVTLSCEQNLNHDAMYWYRQDPGQGLRLIYYSQIVNDFQKGDIAEGYSVSREKKESFPLTVTSAQKNPTAFYLCASSPRDRIYGYTFGSGTRLTVV.

The chain links TRBV30 to TRBJ2-7, with TRBD2 identical over 13 bases. Looked up from germline, CDR1 is GTSNPN and CDR2 is SVGIG (reference sequence). The ends lost 7 bases at V and 1 base at J; junction bases unmatched: 4. The CDR3 loop spans 14 amino acids. The CDR3 sequence is CAFRLAGGSYEQYF. The CDR3 bases are TGTGCCTTCAGACTAGCGGGAGGTTCCTACGAGCAGTACTTC.

The CDR3 protein is CASSLVSGETQYF. The DNA of the CDR3 is TGCGCCAGCAGCTTGGTCTCGGGGGAGACCCAGTACTTC. The chain joins TRBV5-1 to TRBJ2-5; a possible D gene is TRBD2 (5 bases). Germline V gives CDR1 SGHRS, CDR2 YFSETQ. Deletions cut 0 bases from V and 5 bases from J, with 8 bases between. This CDR3 comprises 13 residues.

V gene TRBV27 combines with J gene TRBJ1-3; possibly TRBD1 for D (6 bases). CDR3 size: 15 residues. Trimming cost V 4 bases and J 7 bases, with 17 bases left between them. The V gene's germline CDR1 is MNHEY and CDR2 SMNVEV (reference sequence). CDR3 sequence reads: CASSSLTGAGNTIYF. DNA of the CDR3: TGTGCCAGCAGTTCCCTGACAGGAGCGGGGAACACCATATATTTT.

This chain links TRBV7-6 with TRBJ2-3, with D tentatively TRBD2 (6 bases). The germline CDR1 and CDR2 sequences are SGHVS and FNYEAQ. This CDR3 contains 13 residues. V was trimmed by 6 bases and J by 3 bases, leaving 10 bases between them. The CDR3 loop is CASRSTSTDTQYF. CDR3 bases: TGTGCCAGCAGGTCGACTAGTACAGATACGCAGTATTTT.

This chain connects TRBV7-8 to TRBJ1-2; TRBD1 matches 8 bases. J gave up 8 bases and V 2 bases, and 16 bases lay outside the gene matches. The CDR3 runs 17 residues. Germline-derived CDR1 and CDR2 are SGHVS and FQNEAQ. The CDR3 here is CASSLPGQGSALYGYTF. The CDR3 bases are TGTGCCAGCAGCTTACCAGGACAGGGTTCGGCGCTCTACGGCTACACCTTC.

The chain uses TRBV2 and TRBJ2-7; D uncertain. Trimming shortened V by 8 bases and J by 6 bases, and 14 bases separated the two germline ends. The germline V gene has CDR1 SNHLY and CDR2 FYNNEI. The CDR3 spans 12 residues. The CDR3 sequence is CASRPGLGEQYF. The CDR3 bases are TGTGCCAGCCGGCCGGGTCTGGGCGAGCAGTACTTC. The full variable domain, rest sourced from reference TRBV2 and TRBJ2-7, is EPEVTQTPSHQVTQMGQEVILRCVPISNHLYFYWYRQILGQKVEFLVSFYNNEISEKSEIFDDQFSVERPDGSNFTLKIRSTKLEDSAMYFCASRPGLGEQYFGPGTRLTVT.

This clone was seen only once. The V call is TRBV19, the J call TRBJ2-7; D is possibly TRBD2 (6 bases). The V gene's germline CDR1 is LNHDA and CDR2 SQIVND (reference sequence). V gave up 3 bases and J gave up 1 base, with 10 bases separating them. The CDR3 consists of 14 residues. The CDR3 region has the DNA TGTGCCAGTAGTATGGGGGGTTGGTCCTACGAGCAGTACTTC. It encodes CASSMGGWSYEQYF. Full variable domain (remainder filled in from reference TRBV19 and TRBJ2-7): DGGITQSPKYLFRKEGQNVTLSCEQNLNHDAMYWYRQDPGQGLRLIYYSQIVNDFQKGDIAEGYSVSREKKESFPLTVTSAQKNPTAFYLCASSMGGWSYEQYFGPGTRLTVT.

This clone was seen only a few times. CDR3 sequence (DNA): TGTGCCAGCAGCTTGGTAGGGACAGCTGGCTACGAGCAGTACTTC. Residues: CASSLVGTAGYEQYF. The rearrangement links TRBV5-5 to TRBJ2-7; 7 nucleotides line up with TRBD1. The CDR3 consists of 15 residues. V gave up 0 bases and J gave up 3 bases; unmatched junction bases: 6. The germline gives CDR1 SGHKS, CDR2 YYEKEE (reference sequence). The complete variable domain, with remaining parts taken from reference TRBV5-5 and TRBJ2-7, reads DAGVTQSPTHLIKTRGQQVTLRCSPISGHKSVSWYQQVLGQGPQFIFQYYEKEERGRGNFPDRFSARQFPNYSSELNVNALLLGDSALYLCASSLVGTAGYEQYFGPGTRLTVT.

The V and J genes are TRBV9 and TRBJ1-4; D call uncertain. The germline V gene encodes CDR1 SGDLS and CDR2 YYNGEE. V shed 2 bases and J shed 5 bases, with 10 bases lying between them. The CDR3 runs 14 residues. CDR3 in amino acids: CASSVGGGNEKLFF. As DNA, the CDR3 is TGTGCCAGCAGCGTCGGCGGAGGGAATGAAAAACTGTTTTTT. Combining the CDR3 with reference TRBV9 and TRBJ1-4 gives the whole variable domain DSGVTQTPKHLITATGQRVTLRCSPRSGDLSVYWYQQSLDQGLQFLIQYYNGEERAKGNILERFSAQQFPDLHSELNLSSLELGDSALYFCASSVGGGNEKLFFGSGTQLSVL.

The chain uses TRBV4-1 and TRBJ2-3; 8 bases fit TRBD2. V dropped 5 bases and J dropped 4; count of bases not matched to a gene: 11. Germline V gene lookup returns CDR1 MGHRA and CDR2 YSYEKL. The CDR3 covers 16 residues. In DNA, the CDR3 is TGCGCCAGCAGCTCTAACGTAGCGGGACCCGCAGATACGCAGTATTTT. It translates to CASSSNVAGPADTQYF.